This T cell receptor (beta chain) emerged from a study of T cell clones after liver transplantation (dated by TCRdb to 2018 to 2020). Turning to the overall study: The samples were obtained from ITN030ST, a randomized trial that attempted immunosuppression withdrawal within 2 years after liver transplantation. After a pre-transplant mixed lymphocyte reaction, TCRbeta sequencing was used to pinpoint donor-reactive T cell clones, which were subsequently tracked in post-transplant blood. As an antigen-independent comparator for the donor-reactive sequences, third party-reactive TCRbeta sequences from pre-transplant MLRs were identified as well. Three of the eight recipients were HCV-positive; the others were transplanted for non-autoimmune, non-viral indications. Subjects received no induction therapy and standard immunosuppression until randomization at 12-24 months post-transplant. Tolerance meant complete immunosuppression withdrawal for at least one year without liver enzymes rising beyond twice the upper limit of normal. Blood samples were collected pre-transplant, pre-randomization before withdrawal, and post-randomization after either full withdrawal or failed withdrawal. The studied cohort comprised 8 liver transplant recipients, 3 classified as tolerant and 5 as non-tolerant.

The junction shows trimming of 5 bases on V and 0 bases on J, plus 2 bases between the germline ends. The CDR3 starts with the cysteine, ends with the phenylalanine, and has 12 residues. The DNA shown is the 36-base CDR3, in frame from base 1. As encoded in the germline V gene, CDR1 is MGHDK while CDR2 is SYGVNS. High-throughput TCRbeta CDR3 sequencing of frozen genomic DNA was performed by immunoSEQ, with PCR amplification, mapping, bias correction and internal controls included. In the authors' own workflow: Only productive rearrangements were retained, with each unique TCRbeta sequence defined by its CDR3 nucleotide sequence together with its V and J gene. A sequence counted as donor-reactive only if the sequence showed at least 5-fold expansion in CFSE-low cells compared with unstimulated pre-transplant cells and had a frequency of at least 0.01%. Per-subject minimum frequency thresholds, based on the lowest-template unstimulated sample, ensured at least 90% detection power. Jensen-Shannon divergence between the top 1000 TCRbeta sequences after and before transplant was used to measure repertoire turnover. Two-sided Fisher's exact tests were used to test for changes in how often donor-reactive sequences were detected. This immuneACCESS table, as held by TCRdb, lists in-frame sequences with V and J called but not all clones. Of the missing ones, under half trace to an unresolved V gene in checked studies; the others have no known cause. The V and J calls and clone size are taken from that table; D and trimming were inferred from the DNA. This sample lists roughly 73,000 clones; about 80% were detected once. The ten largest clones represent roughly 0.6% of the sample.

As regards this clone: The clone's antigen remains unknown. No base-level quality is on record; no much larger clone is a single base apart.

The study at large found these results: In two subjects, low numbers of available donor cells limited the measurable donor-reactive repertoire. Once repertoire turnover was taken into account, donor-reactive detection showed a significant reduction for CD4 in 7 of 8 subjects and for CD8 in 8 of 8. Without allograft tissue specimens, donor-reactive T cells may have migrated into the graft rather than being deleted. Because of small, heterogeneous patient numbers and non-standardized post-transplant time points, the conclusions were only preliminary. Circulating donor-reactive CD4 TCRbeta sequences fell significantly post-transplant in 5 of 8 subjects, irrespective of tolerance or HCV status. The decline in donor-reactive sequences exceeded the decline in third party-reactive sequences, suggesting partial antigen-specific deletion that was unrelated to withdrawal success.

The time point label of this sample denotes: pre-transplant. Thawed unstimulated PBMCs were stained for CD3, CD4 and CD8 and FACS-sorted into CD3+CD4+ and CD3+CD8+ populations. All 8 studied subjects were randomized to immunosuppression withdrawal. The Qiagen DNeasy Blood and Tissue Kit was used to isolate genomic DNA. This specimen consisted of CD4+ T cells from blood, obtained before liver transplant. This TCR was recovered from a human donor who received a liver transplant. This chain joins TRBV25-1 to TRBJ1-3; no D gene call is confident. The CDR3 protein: CASSPSGNTIYF. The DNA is TGTGCCAGCAGTCCCTCTGGAAACACCATATATTTT.